One and the same sample provided the 15 T cell receptor beta chains below, sequenced in a study of blood T cells in healthy people across ages. A second PCR, run for about 7 to 12 cycles, used a sample-barcoded 5' primer plus a J-beta primer mix. TCRdb re-called the 5' RACE reads through MiXCR, storing one row per CDR3 protein. The sample lists 780,000 or so distinct CDR3 sequences; approximately 25% were seen once. These same data were also listed under a study on T cells of mothers and their children.

The source material was blood. These receptors all stem from a boy aged 5-17 years in good health.

The genes are TRBV6-2 or TRBV6-3 and TRBJ2-7, with TRBD2 matching over 13 bases. J gave up 3 bases and V 6 bases, and 14 bases lay outside the gene matches. The germline CDR1 and CDR2 sequences are MNHEY and SVGEGT. This CDR3 spans 18 amino acids. The CDR3 region is CASSSLLGGLAGVYEQYF. The CDR3 nucleotides read TGTGCCAGCAGCTCCTTATTGGGTGGACTAGCGGGAGTCTACGAGCAGTACTTC.

The rearrangement joins TRBV7-9 to TRBJ2-7, with D perhaps matching TRBD1 (6 bases). Germline V gene sequence: CDR1 SEHNR, CDR2 FQNEAQ (reference sequence). The germline V and J ends were trimmed by 5 bases and 0 bases, with 17 bases remaining between them. This CDR3 has 16 residues. The CDR3 coding sequence is TGTGCCAGCAGCCCACGACAGGCTGTCACCTCCTACGAGCAGTACTTC. It encodes CASSPRQAVTSYEQYF. Drawing the rest from reference TRBV7-9 and TRBJ2-7, the complete variable domain is DTGVSQNPRHKITKRGQNVTFRCDPISEHNRLYWYRQTLGQGPEFLTYFQNEAQLEKSRLLSDRFSAERPKGSFSTLEIQRTEQGDSAMYLCASSPRQAVTSYEQYFGPGTRLTVT.

V gene TRBV28 combines with J gene TRBJ2-4; 9 bases agree with TRBD2. J gave up 2 bases and V 7 bases, and 3 bases lay outside the gene matches. From germline, CDR1 is MDHEN and CDR2 SYDVKM. CDR3 length: 14 residues. The CDR3 coding sequence is TGTGCCAGCACCCTAGCGGGGTCCAAAAACATTCAGTACTTC. Amino acids: CASTLAGSKNIQYF.

The genes are TRBV20-1 and TRBJ1-2; TRBD1 matches at 9 bases. Trimming took 8 bases from V and 2 from J; bases not matched to a gene: 15. This CDR3 has 16 residues. Germline CDR1 and CDR2: DFQATT and SNEGSKA (reference sequence). CDR3 coding DNA: TGCAGTACCATGTCCCGGGACAGGGCTCTCAACTATGGCTACACCTTC. Its protein is CSTMSRDRALNYGYTF.

The CDR3 DNA reads TGTGCCATCAGTGCACTGGGACAGGGGTCAAGTGGCTACACCTTC. Amino acid sequence: CAISALGQGSSGYTF. The rearrangement joins TRBV10-3 to TRBJ1-2; 10 nucleotides line up with TRBD1. Germline-derived CDR1 and CDR2 are ENHRY and SYGVKD. The CDR3 extends over 15 amino acids. With V trimmed by 4 bases and J by 7 bases, 9 bases remained unmatched.

The V gene is TRBV6-2 or TRBV6-3, the J gene TRBJ1-6, with 7 bases that match TRBD1. V lost 5 bases and J lost 10; bases outside the gene matches: 8. Looked up from germline, CDR1 is MNHEY and CDR2 is SVGEGT. The CDR3 contains 14 residues. The CDR3 DNA is TGTGCCAGCAGTCCCACAGGGGAATGGTCACCCCTCCACTTT. Its protein is CASSPTGEWSPLHF.

The chain joins TRBV6-6 to TRBJ1-4; D is uncertain. Germline V gives CDR1 MNHNY, CDR2 SVGAGI (reference sequence). This CDR3 spans 11 amino acids. Deletions cut 9 bases from V and 10 bases from J, with 12 bases between. The CDR3 DNA reads as TGTGCCAGTGGTACTTCCGGAAAACTGTTTTTT. Translating gives CASGTSGKLFF.

This chain links TRBV6-5 with TRBJ2-7; D is ambiguous. Germline-derived CDR1 and CDR2 are MNHEY and SVGAGI. The CDR3 is 14 amino acids. Trimming took 6 bases from V and 2 from J, leaving 14 bases between them. CDR3 protein: CASSPSLTPYEQYF. In nucleotides, the CDR3 is TGTGCCAGCAGCCCCTCCCTAACCCCCTACGAGCAGTACTTC.

This chain connects TRBV29-1 to TRBJ1-4; possibly TRBD1 for D (5 bases). Trimming left V 7 bases short and J 5 bases short, with 8 bases between. Germline CDR1 is SQVTM and CDR2 is ANQGSEA. The CDR3 spans 11 residues. Here the CDR3 reads CSAWGNEKLFF. CDR3 bases: TGCAGCGCCTGGGGGAATGAAAAACTGTTTTTT.

The table lists this clonotype with a few counts. This chain joins TRBV7-2 and TRBJ2-1; D gene ambiguous. Germline CDR1 SGHTA, CDR2 FQGNSA. V shed 4 bases and J shed 2 bases, with 9 bases lying between them. This CDR3 comprises 14 residues. CDR3 sequence reads: CASSSERTYNEQFF. CDR3 bases: TGTGCCAGCAGCTCAGAGCGCACCTACAATGAGCAGTTCTTC.

The chain uses TRBV6-2 or TRBV6-3 and TRBJ1-1; 8 nucleotides agree with TRBD1. This CDR3 region has 14 residues. Germline CDR1 and CDR2: MNHEY and SVGEGT. V lost 3 bases, J lost 5 bases, and 5 bases stayed unmatched. This CDR3 reads CASSYRTGRTEAFF. The CDR3 region has the DNA TGTGCCAGCAGTTATAGGACAGGGCGTACTGAAGCTTTCTTT.

This clonotype was picked up a small number of times. CDR3 protein: CASSLSVLALTDTQYF. CDR3 coding DNA: TGTGCCAGCAGCTTATCGGTATTAGCTCTCACAGATACGCAGTATTTT. The chain employs TRBV7-9 and TRBJ2-3; D is unclear. V lost 2 bases to trimming and J lost 2 bases, with 14 bases between them. Germline V gives CDR1 SEHNR, CDR2 FQNEAQ (reference sequence). CDR3 length: 16 residues.

The V call is TRBV20-1, the J call TRBJ2-5; no firm D call. CDR3 length: 14 amino acids. V dropped 6 bases and J dropped 0 bases, with 14 bases sitting between them. Germline V gene lookup returns CDR1 DFQATT and CDR2 SNEGSKA (reference sequence). CDR3: CSARHPVDQETQYF. DNA for the CDR3: TGCAGTGCCAGACACCCGGTGGACCAAGAGACCCAGTACTTC.

The table lists this clonotype with a few counts. This chain connects TRBV12-3 or TRBV12-4 to TRBJ2-3; D may be TRBD2 (5 bases). CDR3 length: 15 residues. The V end lost 3 bases, the J end lost 2 bases, and 12 bases lay between the germline ends. The CDR3 sequence is CASSLRERVTDTQYF. The DNA for the CDR3 is TGTGCCAGCAGTTTGAGGGAGCGAGTCACAGATACGCAGTATTTT.

The genes are TRBV29-1 and TRBJ2-7; 11 nucleotides align to TRBD1. The CDR3 length is 13 residues. Trimming at V came to 3 bases and at J to 7 bases, leaving 5 bases not matched to a gene. The germline V gene has CDR1 SQVTM and CDR2 ANQGSEA. The CDR3: CSVDGQGAGEQYF. The CDR3 DNA follows: TGCAGCGTTGACGGACAGGGGGCTGGAGAGCAGTACTTC.